This T cell receptor beta chain was found in a study of radiation and T cells in renal cell carcinoma. As to this clone: Its antigen is undetermined.

Study results and limitations: From baseline, blood top tumor clonotypes peaked at 2 weeks post-radiation.

The protocol was immunoSEQ multiplex PCR, while the TCRdb copy is restricted to in-frame clones and leaves out a portion. The sample comprises 60,000 to 65,000 clones, just over 75% of which are singletons, and over 6% rests with the top ten. The time point is: blood 2 weeks post-SBRT. Treatment meaning: 15 Gy SBRT to primary tumor, nephrectomy 4 weeks later. After SBRT, blood was collected at 2 and 4 weeks, plus baseline. Clear cell pathology was present in this patient's renal cell carcinoma. The sequence was obtained from a man in his fifties or sixties with renal cell carcinoma. The sample was blood, taken from a patient whose treatment included radiotherapy and nephrectomy.

Written as DNA, the CDR3 is TGTGCCAGCAGTGACGGGACAGGGGCAATTAACTATGGCTACACCTTC. This sequence encodes CASSDGTGAINYGYTF. This chain connects TRBV2 to TRBJ1-2, with 10 bases aligning to TRBD1. CDR1 is SNHLY, CDR2 FYNNEI, per germline. CDR3 length equals 16 residues. J gave up 1 base and V 3 bases, and 5 bases lay outside the gene matches.